This T cell receptor beta chain was sequenced in a study of long-term antiretroviral therapy in people with HIV (dated by TCRdb to about 2022). At the level of the whole study: The earliest samples were collected roughly a decade before the 2015 WHO recommendation for immediate ART, at a time when ART was usually postponed until CD4 counts fell. A retrospective serial study tested whether ART initiation and durable HIV suppression were associated with changes in peripheral blood TRB repertoire composition and diversity. From 30 to 35 adults with confirmed HIV infection, the cohort provided approximately 190 cryopreserved PBMC samples, gathered serially across a mean of around 6 years (range 1-12). Of the approximately 28 participants with HIV, 10 to 11 were female. No cross-contamination during QIAcube processing turned up in test extractions that ran a monoclonal T-cell line alongside about 30 polyclonal samples.

For this clone: What this receptor recognizes is not known. Per-base qualities were not stored, and no clone one base away is much larger.

Study-wide findings and limitations: Limited PBMC availability meant only the TCR beta chain was sequenced, without alpha chain pairing. Starting ART was linked to a significant rise in TRB diversity, yet even with long-term ART the diversity remained significantly lower than in transplant donor controls. The samples span the years 2004 to 2017, and the ART regimens used at that time may not be as effective as current regimens. HIV repertoires had narrower CDR3 length ranges than controls, and the network structure suggested an antigen-experienced repertoire that shifted only slightly toward naive after ART. No data were available on ART adherence, viral resistance or therapy changes, limiting inferences about post-ART repertoire changes. Because pre-ART samples had limited cell numbers, profiling was done on unsorted PBMC rather than on sorted CD4+ and CD8+ T cells. The repertoire was dominated across all time points by expanded TRB clones identified before ART initiation, although this dominance was seen to fluctuate and to decrease in many PLHIV after ART.

To be included, a participant needed at least one PBMC sample from before ART initiation plus at least two post-ART samples. Every participant with HIV received treatment in the United States of America. Before DNA extraction, cryopreserved samples of about 1-10 million PBMC were thawed and washed. At the time of the earliest PBMC sample, participants with HIV were aged between about 20 and 55 years. PBMC samples were contributed by each participant from 1-4 timepoints before ART initiation and 2-8 timepoints after ART initiation, with a median of 7 samples. Serial HIV viral load, CD4+ T-cell count, ART history and demographic data were obtained for every participant. Using a Qiagen kit on a QIAcube, genomic DNA was extracted from unsorted PBMC, with samples processed in batches of 12. The immunoSEQ hsTCRB v3.0 assay was used at survey level resolution for TRB variable region sequencing. The target sequencing depth for TRB was roughly 40,000-50,000 T-cell genomes per sample. Pooled TRB libraries were sequenced on an Illumina MiSeq with a v3 150-cycle kit. The authors' pipeline ran thus. Repertoire analysis ran in R within a reproducible Nextflow workflow covering QC, data transformation and analysis. LymphoSeq2, an R package for exploring AIRR-Seq data, was used to implement custom analyses. After excluding a handful of samples that yielded fewer than 5000 total TRB sequences, some 190 HIV repertoires remained for analysis. Among the roughly 190 retained HIV repertoires, 55 to 60 were collected before ART initiation and more than 120 after ART initiation. Repertoires were downsampled to 5000 TRB nucleotide sequences, with summary statistics averaged over 100 downsampling iterations. TRB sequences were retained for analysis only if CDR3 regions of at least seven amino acids were present. Diversity was measured with a Shannon entropy-derived clonality score and the Gini coefficient. Repertoire networks linked the top 5000 CDR3 amino acid sequences whenever two sequences differed by an edit distance of one. Antigen specificity groups and MHC restriction were predicted for TRB CDR3 amino acid sequences with GLIPH2. To flag known associations with CMV, EBV, HIV or tissue antigens, CDR3 amino acid sequences were compared against VDJdb and McPAS-TCR. Pre-ART, post-ART and control groups were compared with Wilcoxon signed-rank tests and Holm-Bonferroni correction. This immuneACCESS table, as held by TCRdb, lists in-frame sequences with V and J called but not all clones. Of the missing ones, under half trace to an unresolved V gene in checked studies; the others have no known cause. That table supplies the V and J calls and clone size; D and trimming were determined from the DNA. The sample table lists some 27,000 clones, nearly 95% of them with a count of one. Over 6% of the sample belongs to the ten largest clones.

The CDR3 measures 16 amino acids from cysteine to phenylalanine. Only the CDR3 region is kept as DNA, spanning 48 bases read in frame from base 1. Clipping removes 1 base from V and 3 bases from J, with 4 as the unmatched junction base count. The germline V gene gives CDR1 as SGHRS and CDR2 as YFSETQ. Material: unsorted PBMCs, obtained approximately 6.3 years after starting antiretroviral therapy. This TCR came from a woman aged 40-49 years with HIV. The chain was built from TRBV5-1 and TRBJ2-1, with 10 central nucleotides matching TRBD1. The CDR3: CASSLTGTGDYNEQFF. The nucleotide sequence is given as TGCGCCAGCAGCTTGACCGGGACAGGGGACTACAATGAGCAGTTCTTC.